The clone carrying this TCR beta chain was observed at least ten times. Its target is not known. This sample is part of a study of T cells in Graves' hyperthyroidism and ophthalmopathy. The study's findings and limits: Researchers found most expanded thyroid clonotypes above 0.001 in blood as well. Prediction of ophthalmopathy progression came a median around 6.1 months pre-onset.

Amplified regions were TCR beta CDR3 sequences from RNA transcripts. The TCR CDR3 was amplified in a first-round RT-PCR using the HTBI primer set. TCRdb fed the multiplex PCR reads into MiXCR, producing one record per CDR3 protein. The repertoire holds 300,000 to 400,000 distinct CDR3 sequences, with about 13% as singletons. Newly diagnosed hyperthyroidism patients aged 18 to 65 years had disease lasting under 2 months. The PBMCs studied were ones that came from 10 ml fresh peripheral blood. Germline CDR1 and CDR2: KGHSH and LQKENI. The CDR3 covers 14 residues. J gave up 4 bases and V 4 bases, and 4 bases lay outside the gene matches.

Sequenced sample: blood. This sequence originates from a woman aged 18 to 35 with Graves' hyperthyroidism. This chain links TRBV18 with TRBJ2-7, with TRBD1 matching 10 bases. CDR3 loop: CASSLGTGEYEQYF. As DNA, the CDR3 is TGTGCCAGCTCACTCGGGACAGGGGAGTACGAGCAGTACTTC.